This entry describes one T cell receptor (beta chain). The antigen remains unidentified. This record comes from a study of cytomegalovirus exposure and HLA in healthy donors. Study observations and caveats: With DRB1 most and HLA-C fewest, TCR association rates differed between HLA loci in a later analysis.

This PCR relied on a set of 60 Vbeta primers and 13 Jbeta primers. The protocol was immunoSEQ multiplex PCR, while the TCRdb copy is restricted to in-frame clones and leaves out a portion. The sample consists of tens of thousands of clones, 60% to 70% of them appearing once. Germline V CDR1 and CDR2: SGHTA, FQGNSA. The length of the CDR3 is 16 residues. After removal of 5 bases from V and 2 bases from J, the junction contained 4 bases not matched to a gene. This TCR derives from a woman aged 25 to 39 in good health and CMV-seronegative. Sequencing was done on a sample of PBMCs. V usage is TRBV7-2 and J usage is TRBJ2-3; 13 nucleotides line up with TRBD2. CDR3: CASSPGLAGITDTQYF. Here the CDR3 DNA reads TGTGCCAGCAGCCCGGGACTAGCGGGGATCACAGATACGCAGTATTTT.